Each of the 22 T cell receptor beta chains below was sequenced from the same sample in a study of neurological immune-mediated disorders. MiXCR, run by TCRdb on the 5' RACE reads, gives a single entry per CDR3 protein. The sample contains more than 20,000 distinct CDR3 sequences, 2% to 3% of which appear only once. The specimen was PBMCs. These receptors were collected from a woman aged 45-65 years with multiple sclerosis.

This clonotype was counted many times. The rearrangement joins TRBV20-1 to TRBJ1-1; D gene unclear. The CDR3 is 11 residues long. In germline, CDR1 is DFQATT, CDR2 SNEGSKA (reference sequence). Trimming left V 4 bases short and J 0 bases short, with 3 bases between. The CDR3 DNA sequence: TGCAGTGCTATGGTGAACACTGAAGCTTTCTTT. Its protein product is CSAMVNTEAFF.

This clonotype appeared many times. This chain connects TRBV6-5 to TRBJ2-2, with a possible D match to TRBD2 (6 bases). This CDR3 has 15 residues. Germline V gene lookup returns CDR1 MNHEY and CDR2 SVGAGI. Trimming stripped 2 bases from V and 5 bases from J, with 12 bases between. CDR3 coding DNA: TGTGCCAGCAGTTACGACCCCCTAGCGACCGGGGAGCTGTTTTTT. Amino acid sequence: CASSYDPLATGELFF.

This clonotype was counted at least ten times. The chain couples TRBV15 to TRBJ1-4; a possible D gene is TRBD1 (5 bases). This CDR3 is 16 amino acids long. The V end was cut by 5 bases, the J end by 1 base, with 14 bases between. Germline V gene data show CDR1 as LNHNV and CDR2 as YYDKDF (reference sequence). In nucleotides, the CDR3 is TGTGCCACCAGCGACTCGGGACGGAGAACTAATGAAAAACTGTTTTTT. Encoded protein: CATSDSGRRTNEKLFF.

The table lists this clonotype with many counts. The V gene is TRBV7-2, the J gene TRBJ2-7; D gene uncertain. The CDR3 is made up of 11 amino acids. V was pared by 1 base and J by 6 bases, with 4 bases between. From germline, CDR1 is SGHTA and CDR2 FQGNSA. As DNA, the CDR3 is TGTGCCAGCAGCTTAGTCGCCGAGCAGTACTTC. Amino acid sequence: CASSLVAEQYF. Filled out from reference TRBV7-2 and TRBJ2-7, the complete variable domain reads GAGVSQSPSNKVTEKGKDVELRCDPISGHTALYWYRQSLGQGLEFLIYFQGNSAPDKSGLPSDRFSAERTGGSVSTLTIQRTQQEDSAVYLCASSLVAEQYFGPGTRLTVT.

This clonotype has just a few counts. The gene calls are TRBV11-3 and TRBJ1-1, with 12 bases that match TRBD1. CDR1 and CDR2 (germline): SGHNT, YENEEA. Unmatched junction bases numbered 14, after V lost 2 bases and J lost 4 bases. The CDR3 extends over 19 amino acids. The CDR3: CASSLFLFGTGGTGTEAFF. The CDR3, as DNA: TGTGCCAGCAGCTTATTCCTCTTCGGGACAGGGGGCACAGGCACTGAAGCTTTCTTT.

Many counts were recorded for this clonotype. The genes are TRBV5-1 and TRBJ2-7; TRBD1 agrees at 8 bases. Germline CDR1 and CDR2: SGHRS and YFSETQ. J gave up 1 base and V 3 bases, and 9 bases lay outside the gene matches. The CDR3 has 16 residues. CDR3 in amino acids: CASSWGGQGSSYEQYF. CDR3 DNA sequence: TGCGCCAGCAGCTGGGGAGGACAGGGTTCATCCTACGAGCAGTACTTC. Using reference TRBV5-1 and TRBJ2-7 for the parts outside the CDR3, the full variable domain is KAGVTQTPRYLIKTRGQQVTLSCSPISGHRSVSWYQQTPGQGLQFLFEYFSETQRNKGNFPGRFSGRQFSNSRSEMNVSTLELGDSALYLCASSWGGQGSSYEQYFGPGTRLTVT.

Here the CDR3 DNA reads TGTGCCAGCAGCGTCTGGGACAGAAACAATGAGCAGTTCTTC. This gives the protein CASSVWDRNNEQFF. The chain carries TRBV9 and TRBJ2-1; 7 bases agree with TRBD1. CDR1 SGDLS and CDR2 YYNGEE come from the germline V gene. CDR3 length: 14 residues. The V and J ends lost 2 bases and 5 bases, in that order; junction bases with no gene match: 4.

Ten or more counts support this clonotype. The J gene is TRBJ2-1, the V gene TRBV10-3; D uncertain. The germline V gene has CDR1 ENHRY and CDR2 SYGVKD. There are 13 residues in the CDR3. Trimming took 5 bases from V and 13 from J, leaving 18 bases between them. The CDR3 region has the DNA TGTGCCATCAGTTACGAGGAAGGCGCAAACCAGTTCTTC. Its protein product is CAISYEEGANQFF.

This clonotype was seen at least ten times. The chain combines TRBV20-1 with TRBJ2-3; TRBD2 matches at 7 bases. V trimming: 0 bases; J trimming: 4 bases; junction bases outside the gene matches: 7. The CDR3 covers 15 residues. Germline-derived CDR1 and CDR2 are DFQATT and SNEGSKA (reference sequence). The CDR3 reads CSARDWTSMADTQYF. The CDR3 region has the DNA TGCAGTGCTAGAGATTGGACTAGTATGGCAGATACGCAGTATTTT.

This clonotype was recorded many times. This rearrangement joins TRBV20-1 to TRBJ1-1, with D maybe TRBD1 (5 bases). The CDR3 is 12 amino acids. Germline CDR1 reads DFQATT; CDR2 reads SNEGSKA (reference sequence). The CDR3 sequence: CSAQGRGTEAFF. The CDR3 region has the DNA TGCAGCGCTCAGGGCCGGGGCACTGAAGCTTTCTTT.

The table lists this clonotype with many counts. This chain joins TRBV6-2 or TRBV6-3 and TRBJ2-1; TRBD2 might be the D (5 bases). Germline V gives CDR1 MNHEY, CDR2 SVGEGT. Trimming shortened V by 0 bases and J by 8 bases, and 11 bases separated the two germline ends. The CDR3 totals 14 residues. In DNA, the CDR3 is TGTGCCAGCAGTTACTCTCGGGAATTCGATGAGCAGTTCTTC. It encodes CASSYSREFDEQFF.

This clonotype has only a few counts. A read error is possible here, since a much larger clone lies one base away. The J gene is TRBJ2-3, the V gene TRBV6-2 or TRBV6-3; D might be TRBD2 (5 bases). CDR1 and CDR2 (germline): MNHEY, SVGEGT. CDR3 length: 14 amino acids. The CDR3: CASSYPGKGDPQYF. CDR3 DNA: TGTGCCAGCAGTTACCCGGGAAAGGGAGATCCGCAGTATTTT.

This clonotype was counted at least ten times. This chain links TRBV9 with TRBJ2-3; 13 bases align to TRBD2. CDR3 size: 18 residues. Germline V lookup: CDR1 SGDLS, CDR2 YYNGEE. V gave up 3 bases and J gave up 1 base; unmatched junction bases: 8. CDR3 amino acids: CASSDRTSGGTRTDTQYF. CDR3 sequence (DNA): TGTGCCAGCAGCGACCGGACTAGCGGGGGTACTCGCACAGATACGCAGTATTTT.

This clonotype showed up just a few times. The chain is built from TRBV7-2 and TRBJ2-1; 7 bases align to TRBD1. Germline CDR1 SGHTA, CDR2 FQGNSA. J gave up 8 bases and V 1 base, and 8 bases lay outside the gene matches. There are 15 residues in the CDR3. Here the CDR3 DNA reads TGTGCCAGCAGCTTAGACAGGGGCGCCTGGGATGAGCAGTTCTTC. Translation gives CASSLDRGAWDEQFF. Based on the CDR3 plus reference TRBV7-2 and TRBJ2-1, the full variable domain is GAGVSQSPSNKVTEKGKDVELRCDPISGHTALYWYRQSLGQGLEFLIYFQGNSAPDKSGLPSDRFSAERTGGSVSTLTIQRTQQEDSAVYLCASSLDRGAWDEQFFGPGTRLTVL.

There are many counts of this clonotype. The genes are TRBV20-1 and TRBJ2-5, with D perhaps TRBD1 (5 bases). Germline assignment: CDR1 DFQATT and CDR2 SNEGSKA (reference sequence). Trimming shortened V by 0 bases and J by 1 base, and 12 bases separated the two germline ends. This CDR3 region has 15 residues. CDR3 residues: CSARDAIDSQETQYF. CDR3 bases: TGCAGTGCTAGAGATGCTATAGACAGCCAAGAGACCCAGTACTTC.

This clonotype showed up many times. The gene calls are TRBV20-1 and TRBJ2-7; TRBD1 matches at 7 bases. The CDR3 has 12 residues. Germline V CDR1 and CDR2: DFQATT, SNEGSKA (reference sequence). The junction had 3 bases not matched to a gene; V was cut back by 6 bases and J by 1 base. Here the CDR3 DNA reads TGCAGTGCCCTGGGACAGTCCTACGAGCAGTACTTC. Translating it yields CSALGQSYEQYF.

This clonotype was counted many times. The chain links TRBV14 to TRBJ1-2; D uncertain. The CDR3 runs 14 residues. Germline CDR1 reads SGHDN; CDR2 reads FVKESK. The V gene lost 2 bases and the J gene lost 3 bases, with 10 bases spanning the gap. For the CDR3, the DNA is TGTGCCAGCAGCCAACACCTAACGGACTATGGCTACACCTTC. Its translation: CASSQHLTDYGYTF.

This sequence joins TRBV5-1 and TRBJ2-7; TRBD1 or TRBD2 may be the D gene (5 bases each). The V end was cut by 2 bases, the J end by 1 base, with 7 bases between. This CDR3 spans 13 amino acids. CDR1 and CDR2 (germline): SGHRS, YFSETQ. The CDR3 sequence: CASSFGASYEQYF. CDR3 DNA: TGCGCCAGCAGCTTCGGGGCATCCTACGAGCAGTACTTC.

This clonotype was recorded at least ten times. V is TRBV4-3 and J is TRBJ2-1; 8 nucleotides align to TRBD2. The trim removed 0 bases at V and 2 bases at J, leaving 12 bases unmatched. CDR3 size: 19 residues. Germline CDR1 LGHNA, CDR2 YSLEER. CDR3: CASSQDSLSGRATYNEQFF. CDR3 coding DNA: TGCGCCAGCAGCCAAGATTCTTTATCCGGGAGGGCCACCTACAATGAGCAGTTCTTC.

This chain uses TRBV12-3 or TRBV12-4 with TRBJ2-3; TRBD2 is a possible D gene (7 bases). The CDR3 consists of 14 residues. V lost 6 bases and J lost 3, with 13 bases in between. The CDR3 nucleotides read TGTGCCAGCAGCCTCGGGGGGCGAACAGATACGCAGTATTTT. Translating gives CASSLGGRTDTQYF.

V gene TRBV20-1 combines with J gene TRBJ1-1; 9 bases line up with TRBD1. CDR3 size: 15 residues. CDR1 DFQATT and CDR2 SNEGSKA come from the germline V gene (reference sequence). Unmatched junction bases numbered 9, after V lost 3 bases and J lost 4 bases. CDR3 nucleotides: TGCAGTGCTAGTGGGCAGGGACAGGGATCCACTGAAGCTTTCTTT. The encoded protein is CSASGQGQGSTEAFF.

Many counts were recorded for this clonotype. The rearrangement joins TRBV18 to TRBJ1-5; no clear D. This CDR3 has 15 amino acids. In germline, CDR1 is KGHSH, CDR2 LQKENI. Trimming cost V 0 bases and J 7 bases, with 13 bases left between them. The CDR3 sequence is CASSPPMRVGQPQHF. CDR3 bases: TGTGCCAGCTCACCACCGATGAGGGTTGGCCAGCCCCAGCATTTT.